These 9 T cell receptor beta chains originate from one sample sequenced in a study of preoperative IRX-2 immunotherapy in early breast cancer (dated by TCRdb to the late 2010s). Per the publication, the treatment or condition label means: preoperative locoregional IRX-2 cytokine immunotherapy. Library construction relied on the immunoSEQ multiplex PCR assay. TCRdb carries this immuneACCESS record with in-frame sequences only. Its versions omit some clonotypes, under half of them owing to an unresolved V gene in the studies checked, with the rest unexplained. For this sample the table gives 90,000 to 100,000 clones, of which roughly 89% were detected only once. Over 2% of the sample rests with the top ten. The source material was tumor tissue, sampled after IRX-2 immunotherapy. The receptors shown here come from a human donor with breast cancer.

This rearrangement joins TRBV10-1 to TRBJ1-1; 8 nucleotides align to TRBD1. J lost 1 base, V lost 0 bases, and 1 base had no gene match. The germline CDR1 and CDR2 sequences are WNHNN and SYGVQD (reference sequence). The CDR3 loop spans 15 amino acids. As DNA, the CDR3 is TGCGCCAGCAGTGAGTCAGGACAGGGGAACACTGAAGCTTTCTTT. Its protein product is CASSESGQGNTEAFF.

A single count supports this clone. Germline is not matched at one junction end, which may reflect a read error. V gene TRBV6-8 combines with J gene TRBJ2-5, with 10 bases identical to TRBD2. This CDR3 region has 15 residues. Germline CDR1 MNHGY, CDR2 SAAAGT. The CDR3 DNA follows: TGTGCCATCAGTGGGACAGCGGGAGGGCAAGAGACCCAGTACTTC. It specifies CAISGTAGGQETQYF.

The gene calls are TRBV19 and TRBJ2-2, with D unresolved. Germline V gene data show CDR1 as LNHDA and CDR2 as SQIVND (reference sequence). The CDR3 totals 13 residues. The ends were cut back, 0 bases at V and 4 bases at J, with 3 bases in the middle. The CDR3 DNA reads TGTGCCAGTAGTATAGACTTCACCGGGGAGCTGTTTTTT. Translating gives CASSIDFTGELFF.

The V call is TRBV28, the J call TRBJ2-4; TRBD2 matches 8 bases. J gave up 0 bases and V 1 base, and 2 bases lay outside the gene matches. The CDR3 covers 16 residues. Germline CDR1 is MDHEN and CDR2 is SYDVKM. The CDR3 DNA is TGTGCCAGCAGTTTATATGCGGGAGGAGCCAAAAACATTCAGTACTTC. Protein: CASSLYAGGAKNIQYF.

The J gene is TRBJ2-7, the V gene TRBV23-1; tentatively, D is TRBD2 (5 bases). TRBV23-1 is noted as an ORF with a role that remains uncertain. The CDR3 runs 19 residues. Trimming left V 0 bases short and J 2 bases short, with 23 bases between. The CDR3 spells CASSQSPWTLAETPYEQYF. CDR3 in DNA: TGCGCCAGCAGTCAATCCCCCTGGACGCTAGCCGAAACCCCCTACGAGCAGTACTTC.

CDR3 region: CASSSGTAGNTIYF. In nucleotides, the CDR3 is TGCGCCAGCAGCTCGGGGACAGCTGGAAACACCATATATTTT. The chain joins TRBV5-1 to TRBJ1-3; 7 bases agree with TRBD1. V gave up 3 bases and J gave up 2 bases; unmatched junction bases: 2. Per germline, CDR1 SGHRS and CDR2 YFSETQ. CDR3 length: 14 residues. Together with reference TRBV5-1 and TRBJ1-3, the CDR3 gives the full variable domain: KAGVTQTPRYLIKTRGQQVTLSCSPISGHRSVSWYQQTPGQGLQFLFEYFSETQRNKGNFPGRFSGRQFSNSRSEMNVSTLELGDSALYLCASSSGTAGNTIYFGEGSWLTVV.

Here the CDR3 reads CASSLGQVTEAFF. The CDR3 DNA is TGCGCCAGCAGCTTAGGACAGGTAACTGAAGCTTTCTTT. The chain has TRBV10-2 and TRBJ1-1, with 7 bases aligning to TRBD1. Germline CDR1 is WSHSY and CDR2 is SAAADI. The CDR3 has 13 residues. The V gene end was trimmed by 6 bases and the J gene end by 5 bases; junction bases not matched to a gene: 6.

The rearrangement uses TRBV5-1 and TRBJ1-1; 7 bases map to TRBD1. The V segment lost 1 base and the J segment 6 bases; nucleotides outside the gene matches: 6. This CDR3 is built from 14 residues. CDR1 and CDR2 from the germline V gene are SGHRS and YFSETQ. The CDR3 spells CASSLSTGSPEAFF. CDR3 nucleotide sequence: TGCGCCAGCAGCTTGTCGACAGGGTCCCCTGAAGCTTTCTTT.

The chain joins TRBV5-1 to TRBJ2-3; D unresolved. The CDR3 length is 15 residues. In germline, CDR1 is SGHRS, CDR2 YFSETQ. The germline V and J ends were trimmed by 2 bases and 3 bases, with 13 bases remaining between them. The CDR3: CASSFMGYITDTQYF. CDR3 in DNA: TGCGCCAGCAGCTTTATGGGGTACATAACAGATACGCAGTATTTT.